One sample yielded the 2 T cell receptor beta chains listed below, sequenced in a study of control samples from healthy donors and cancer patients. Assay used: immunoSEQ multiplex PCR; TCRdb lists only in-frame clones, some missing. Of about 28,000 clones in the sample, 79% were seen once. What was sequenced was PBMCs. The receptors here all came from a man aged 55-75 years with head and neck cancer.

The chain links TRBV5-1 to TRBJ1-3, with D possibly TRBD1 on 5 matching bases. V was trimmed by 4 bases and J by 3 bases, leaving 11 bases between them. The germline V gene encodes CDR1 SGHRS and CDR2 YFSETQ. There are 14 residues in the CDR3. CDR3 residues: CASSNGGSGNTIYF. DNA for the CDR3: TGCGCCAGCAGCAACGGGGGAAGTGGAAACACCATATATTTT.

The chain joins TRBV29-1 to TRBJ1-1; D may be TRBD1 (6 bases). Germline assignment: CDR1 SQVTM and CDR2 ANQGSEA. The CDR3 is 14 residues long. Trimming left V 6 bases short and J 0 bases short, with 14 bases between. The CDR3 DNA reads TGCAGCGTGGGGGCCGAGGGGATGAACACTGAAGCTTTCTTT. Residues: CSVGAEGMNTEAFF.